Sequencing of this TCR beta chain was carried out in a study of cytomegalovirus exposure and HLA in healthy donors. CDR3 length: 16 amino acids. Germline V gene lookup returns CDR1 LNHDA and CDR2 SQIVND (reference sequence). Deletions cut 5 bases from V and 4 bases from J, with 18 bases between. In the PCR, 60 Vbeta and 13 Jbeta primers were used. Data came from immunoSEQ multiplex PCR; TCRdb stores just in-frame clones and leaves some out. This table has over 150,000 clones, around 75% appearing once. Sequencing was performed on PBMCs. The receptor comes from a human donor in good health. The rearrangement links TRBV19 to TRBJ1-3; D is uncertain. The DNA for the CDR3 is TGTGCCAGTAGTCTTTTTACGGGAGGGTACGGAAACACCATATATTTT. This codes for CASSLFTGGYGNTIYF.